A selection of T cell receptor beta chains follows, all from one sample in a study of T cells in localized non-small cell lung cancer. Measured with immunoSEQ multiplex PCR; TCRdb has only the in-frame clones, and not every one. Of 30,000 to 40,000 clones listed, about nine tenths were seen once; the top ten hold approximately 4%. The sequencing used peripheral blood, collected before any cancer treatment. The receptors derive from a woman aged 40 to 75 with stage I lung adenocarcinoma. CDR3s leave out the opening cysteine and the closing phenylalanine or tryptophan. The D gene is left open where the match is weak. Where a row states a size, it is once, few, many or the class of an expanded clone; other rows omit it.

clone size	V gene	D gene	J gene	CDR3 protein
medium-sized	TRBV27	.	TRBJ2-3	ASSHPQEPTDTQY
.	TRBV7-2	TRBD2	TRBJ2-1	ASSSPRGLLSYNEQF
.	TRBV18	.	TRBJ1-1	ASSLGTGRTEAF
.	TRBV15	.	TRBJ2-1	ATTEGTGPDEQF
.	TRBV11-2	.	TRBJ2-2	ASTPSRQTNTGELF
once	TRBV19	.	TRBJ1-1	ASSLNRVKTEAF
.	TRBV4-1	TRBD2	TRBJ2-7	ASSQEAGGRNEKY
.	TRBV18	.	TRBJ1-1	ASSPTVSGTTEAF
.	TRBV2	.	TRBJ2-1	ASSESHYDEQF
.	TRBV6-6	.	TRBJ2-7	ASSYSAQAAGEQY
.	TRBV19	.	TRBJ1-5	ASSIGLGRNSNQPQH
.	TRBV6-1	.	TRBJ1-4	ASSSLGKLF
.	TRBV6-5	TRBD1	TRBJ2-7	ASRRGQSAYEQY
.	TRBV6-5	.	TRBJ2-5	ASSYSRETQY
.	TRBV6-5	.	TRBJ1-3	ASSYSLAGSRNTIY
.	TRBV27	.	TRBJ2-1	ASSLRDNRYNEQF
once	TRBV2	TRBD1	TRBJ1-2	ASRGTGPNYGYT
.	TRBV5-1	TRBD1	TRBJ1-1	ASSLVWDRDEAF
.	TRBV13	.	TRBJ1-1	ASRGNTEAF
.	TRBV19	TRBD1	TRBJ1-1	ASSIRGQKTSEAF
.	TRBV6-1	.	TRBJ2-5	ASSEVGGTQY
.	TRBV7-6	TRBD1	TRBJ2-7	ASSLVGTGPYEQY
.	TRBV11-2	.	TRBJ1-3	ASSLVRGTGNTIY
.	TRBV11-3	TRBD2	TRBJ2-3	ASSLGLAGGPTDTQY
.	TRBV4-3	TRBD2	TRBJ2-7	ASSQEVGLAGPKEQY
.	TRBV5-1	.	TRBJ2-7	ASSLGGSSYEQY
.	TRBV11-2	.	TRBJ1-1	ASSLERGFTEAF
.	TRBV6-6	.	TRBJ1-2	ASSSRTVAGGYT
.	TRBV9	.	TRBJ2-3	ASSVVVGGDTQY
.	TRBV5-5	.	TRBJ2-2	ASSLRFRGKAGELF
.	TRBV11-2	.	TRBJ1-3	ASTDSSGNTIY
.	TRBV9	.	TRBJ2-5	ASKRTDTEETQY
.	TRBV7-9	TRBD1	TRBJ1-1	ASSDRTGRNTEAF
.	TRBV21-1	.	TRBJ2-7	ASSKGTSGGPRCEQY
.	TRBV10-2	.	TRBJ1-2	ASSESPDYGYT
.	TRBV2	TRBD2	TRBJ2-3	ASSAGLAGGLDTQY
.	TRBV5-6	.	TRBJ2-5	ASSFLPLGETQY
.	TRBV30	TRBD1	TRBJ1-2	AWSAHRGRSSNYGYT
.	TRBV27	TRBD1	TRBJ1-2	ASSFGDRIKADGYT
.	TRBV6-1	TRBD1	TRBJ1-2	ASMRDRVSGGYT
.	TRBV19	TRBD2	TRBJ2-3	ASSIVAGAVTDTQY
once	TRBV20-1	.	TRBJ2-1	SAIIRGEQF
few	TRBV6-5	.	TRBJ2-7	ASSSLGGAYEQY
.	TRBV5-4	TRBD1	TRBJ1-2	ASSLEGTARANYGYT
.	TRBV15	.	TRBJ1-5	ATSRDYPPRGRTAQH
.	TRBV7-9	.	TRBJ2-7	ASSTLLQGTYEQY
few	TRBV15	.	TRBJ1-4	ATSRGEGMGGEKLF
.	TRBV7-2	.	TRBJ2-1	ASSLKQSYNEQF
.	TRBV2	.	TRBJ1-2	ASSGDVIMSYT
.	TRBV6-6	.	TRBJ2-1	ASSYSWVYEQF
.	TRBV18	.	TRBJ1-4	ASSPWVNEKLF
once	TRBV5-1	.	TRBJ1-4	ASSSDGLGNEKLF
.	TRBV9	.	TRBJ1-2	ASSVGGTGGYGYT
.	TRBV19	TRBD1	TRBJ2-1	ASSIPPDRGSYNEQF
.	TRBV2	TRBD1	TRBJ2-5	ASSESETGQETQY